Reported below is one T cell receptor (beta chain). Original processing notes: Researchers report that nucleated cell counts were estimated from reference gene primer amplification. Assay: immunoSEQ multiplex PCR; the TCRdb copy retains only in-frame clones and omits some. That table is the source of V, J and clone size, and D and trimming were worked out from the DNA. The profile shows about 43,000 clones, roughly 87% of them singletons. The data belong to a study of blood T cell repertoires in COVID-19. Study details: From the United States, Italy and Spain came samples of acute and convalescent COVID-19. PBMCs, B-cell-depleted T cells, or T cells provided the cDNA or gDNA that made up the material.

The sample was peripheral blood. The receptor was derived from a man aged 55-75 years with active COVID-19.

CDR3 sequence (DNA): TGTGCCAGCAGCGATCCCCCGGGGAATCAGCCCCAGCATTTT. Translating gives CASSDPPGNQPQHF. The rearrangement links TRBV7-8 to TRBJ1-5; D remains ambiguous. The CDR3 loop spans 14 amino acids. The ends were cut back, 5 bases at V and 4 bases at J, with 12 bases in the middle. Germline CDR1 reads SGHVS; CDR2 reads FQNEAQ.